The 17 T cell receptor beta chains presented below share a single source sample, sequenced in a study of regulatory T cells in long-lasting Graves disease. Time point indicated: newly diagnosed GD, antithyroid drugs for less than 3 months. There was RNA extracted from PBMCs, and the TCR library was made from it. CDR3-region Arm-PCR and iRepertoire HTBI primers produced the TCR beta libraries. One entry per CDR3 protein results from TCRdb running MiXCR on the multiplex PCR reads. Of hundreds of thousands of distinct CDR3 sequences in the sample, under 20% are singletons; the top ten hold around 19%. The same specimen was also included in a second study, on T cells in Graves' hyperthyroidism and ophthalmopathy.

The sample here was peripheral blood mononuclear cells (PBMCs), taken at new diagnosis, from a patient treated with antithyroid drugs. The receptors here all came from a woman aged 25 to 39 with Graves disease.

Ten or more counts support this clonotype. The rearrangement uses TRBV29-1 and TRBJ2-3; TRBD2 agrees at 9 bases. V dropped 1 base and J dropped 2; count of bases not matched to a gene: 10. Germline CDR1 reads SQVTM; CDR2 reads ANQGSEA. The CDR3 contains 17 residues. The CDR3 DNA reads TGCAGCGTTGAAGGGATAAGCGGGAGGCCGTCCACAGATACGCAGTATTTT. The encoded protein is CSVEGISGRPSTDTQYF.

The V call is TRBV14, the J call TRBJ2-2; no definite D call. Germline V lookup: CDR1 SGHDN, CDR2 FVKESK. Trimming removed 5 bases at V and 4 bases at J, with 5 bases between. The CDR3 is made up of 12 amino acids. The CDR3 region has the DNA TGTGCCAGCAGCTTGTTCACCGGGGAGCTGTTTTTT. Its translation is CASSLFTGELFF. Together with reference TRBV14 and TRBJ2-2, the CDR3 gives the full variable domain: EAGVTQFPSHSVIEKGQTVTLRCDPISGHDNLYWYRRVMGKEIKFLLHFVKESKQDESGMPNNRFLAERTGGTYSTLKVQPAELEDSGVYFCASSLFTGELFFGEGSRLTVL.

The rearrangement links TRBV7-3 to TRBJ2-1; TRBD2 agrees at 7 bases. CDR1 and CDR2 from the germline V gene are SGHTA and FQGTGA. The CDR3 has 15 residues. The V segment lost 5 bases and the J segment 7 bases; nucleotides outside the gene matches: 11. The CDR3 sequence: CASSQSGAPGNEQFF. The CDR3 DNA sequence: TGTGCCAGCAGCCAGAGCGGGGCCCCCGGGAATGAGCAGTTCTTC.

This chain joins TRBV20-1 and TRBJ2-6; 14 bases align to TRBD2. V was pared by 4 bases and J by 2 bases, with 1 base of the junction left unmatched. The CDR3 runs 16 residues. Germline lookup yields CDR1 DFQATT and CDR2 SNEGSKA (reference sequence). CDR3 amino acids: CSAKGLAGAGANVLTF. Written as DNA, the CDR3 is TGCAGTGCTAAGGGACTAGCGGGAGCTGGGGCCAACGTCCTGACTTTC.

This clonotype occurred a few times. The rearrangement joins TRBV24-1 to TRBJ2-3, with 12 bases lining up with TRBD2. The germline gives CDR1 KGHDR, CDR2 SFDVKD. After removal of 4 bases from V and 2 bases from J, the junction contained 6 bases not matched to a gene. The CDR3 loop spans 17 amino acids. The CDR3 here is CATSDQGLAGYTDTQYF. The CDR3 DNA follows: TGTGCCACCAGTGACCAAGGACTAGCGGGATACACAGATACGCAGTATTTT.

CDR3 protein: CASSQHGQGYTF. The CDR3 DNA reads as TGTGCCAGCAGCCAACACGGACAGGGCTACACCTTC. The genes are TRBV4-2 and TRBJ1-2; D is perhaps TRBD1 (6 bases). Between the trimmed V and J ends, which lost 2 bases and 8 bases, there was a span of 9 bases. Germline V gene data show CDR1 as LGHNA and CDR2 as YNFKEQ. The CDR3 spans 12 residues.

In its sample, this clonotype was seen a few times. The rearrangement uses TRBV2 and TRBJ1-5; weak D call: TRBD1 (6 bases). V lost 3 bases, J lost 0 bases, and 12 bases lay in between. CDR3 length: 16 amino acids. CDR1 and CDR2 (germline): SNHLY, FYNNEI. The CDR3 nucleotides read TGTGCCAGCAGTGATGGGAGGGGGAATAGCAATCAGCCCCAGCATTTT. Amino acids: CASSDGRGNSNQPQHF.

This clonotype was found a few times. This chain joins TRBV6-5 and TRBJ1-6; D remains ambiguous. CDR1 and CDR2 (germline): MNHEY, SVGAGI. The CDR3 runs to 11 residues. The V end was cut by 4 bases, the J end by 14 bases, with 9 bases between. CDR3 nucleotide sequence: TGTGCCAGCAGTTTCGACATTTCCCTCCACTTT. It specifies CASSFDISLHF.

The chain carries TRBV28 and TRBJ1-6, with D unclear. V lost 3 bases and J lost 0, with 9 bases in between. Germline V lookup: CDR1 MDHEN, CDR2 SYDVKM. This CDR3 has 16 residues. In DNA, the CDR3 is TGTGCCAGCAGTTTTAACAGAAACTCCTATAATTCACCCCTCCACTTT. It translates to CASSFNRNSYNSPLHF.

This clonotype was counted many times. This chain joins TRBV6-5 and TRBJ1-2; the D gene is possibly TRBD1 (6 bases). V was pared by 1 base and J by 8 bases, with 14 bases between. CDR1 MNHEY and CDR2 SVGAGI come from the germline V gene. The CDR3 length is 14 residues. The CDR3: CASSYLGGAQGYTF. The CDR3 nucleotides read TGTGCCAGCAGTTACTTGGGGGGGGCGCAGGGCTACACCTTC.

The CDR3 spells CATSREGHNEQFF. For the CDR3, the DNA is TGTGCCACCAGCAGAGAGGGGCACAATGAGCAGTTCTTC. V is TRBV15 and J is TRBJ2-1, with D tentatively TRBD1 (5 bases). The germline CDR1 and CDR2 sequences are LNHNV and YYDKDF (reference sequence). The CDR3 is made up of 13 amino acids. Deletions cut 0 bases from V and 5 bases from J, with 5 bases between. The entire variable domain, with the rest obtained from reference TRBV15 and TRBJ2-1, is as follows: DAMVIQNPRYQVTQFGKPVTLSCSQTLNHNVMYWYQQKSSQAPKLLFHYYDKDFNNEADTPDNFQSRRPNTSFCFLDIRSPGLGDTAMYLCATSREGHNEQFFGPGTRLTVL.

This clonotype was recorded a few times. DNA for the CDR3: TGTGCCAGCAGGAACAGGGTGAAAGATACGCAGTATTTT. This gives the protein CASRNRVKDTQYF. The chain is built from TRBV27 and TRBJ2-3; a possible D gene is TRBD1 (6 bases). CDR3 length: 13 residues. Trimming shortened V by 6 bases and J by 5 bases, and 12 bases separated the two germline ends. Germline lookup yields CDR1 MNHEY and CDR2 SMNVEV (reference sequence).

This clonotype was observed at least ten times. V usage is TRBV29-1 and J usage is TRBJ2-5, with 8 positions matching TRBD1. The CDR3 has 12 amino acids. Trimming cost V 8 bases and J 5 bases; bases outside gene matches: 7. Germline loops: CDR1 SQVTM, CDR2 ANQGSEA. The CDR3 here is CSHLGQGETQYF. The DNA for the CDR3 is TGCAGCCACCTTGGACAGGGTGAGACCCAGTACTTC.

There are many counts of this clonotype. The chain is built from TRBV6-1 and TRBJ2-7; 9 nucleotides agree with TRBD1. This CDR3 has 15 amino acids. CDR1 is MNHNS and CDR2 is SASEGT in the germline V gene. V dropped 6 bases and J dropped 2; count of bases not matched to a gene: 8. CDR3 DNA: TGTGCCAGCAGCACCCCGGGGACAGGGCCCTACGAGCAGTACTTC. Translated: CASSTPGTGPYEQYF.

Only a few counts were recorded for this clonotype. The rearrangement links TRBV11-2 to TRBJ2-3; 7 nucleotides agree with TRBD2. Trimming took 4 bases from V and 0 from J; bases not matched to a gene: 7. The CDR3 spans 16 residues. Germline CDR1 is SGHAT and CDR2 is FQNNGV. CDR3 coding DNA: TGTGCCAGCAGCTCTAGAGGTAGCGGGAGCACAGATACGCAGTATTTT. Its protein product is CASSSRGSGSTDTQYF.

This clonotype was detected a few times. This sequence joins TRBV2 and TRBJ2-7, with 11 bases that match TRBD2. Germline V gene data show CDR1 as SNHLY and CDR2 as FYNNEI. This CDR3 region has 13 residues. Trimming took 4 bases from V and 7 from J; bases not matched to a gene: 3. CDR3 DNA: TGTGCCAGCAGTGCCCGACTAGCGGGAGAGCAGTACTTC. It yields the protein CASSARLAGEQYF.

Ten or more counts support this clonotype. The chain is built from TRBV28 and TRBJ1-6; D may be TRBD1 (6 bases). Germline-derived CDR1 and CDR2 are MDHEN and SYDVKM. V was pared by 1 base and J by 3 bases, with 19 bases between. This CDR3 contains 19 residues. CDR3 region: CASSLSGSRGNYYNSPLHF. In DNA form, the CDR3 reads TGTGCCAGCAGTTTATCGGGATCCAGGGGAAATTACTATAATTCACCCCTCCACTTT.